Listed here is a single TCR beta chain. This sample is drawn from a study of OX40 agonist ivuxolimab in advanced cancers. At the level of the study: Patients were dosed with the agonistic anti-OX40 (CD134) antibody ivuxolimab.

If patients had autoimmune disease history or systemic immunosuppression, they were excluded. The assay was immunoSEQ multiplex PCR, and TCRdb's table has in-frame clones only and misses some. The top ten hold around 15% of the sample, which has tens of thousands of clones, around 83% seen once. This CDR3 has 15 amino acids. The germline V gene encodes CDR1 MNHEY and CDR2 SVGAGI. V lost 6 bases, J lost 0 bases, and 3 bases stayed unmatched. The rearrangement links TRBV6-5 to TRBJ2-1; 9 nucleotides agree with TRBD1. The specimen comprised CD4+ or CD8+ T cells sorted from blood, sampled in a trial of the OX40 agonist ivuxolimab. The source is an adult with an advanced solid tumor such as melanoma, head and neck, liver or kidney cancer. DNA of the CDR3: TGTGCCAGCAGCCAGGACAGGGGCTCCTACAATGAGCAGTTCTTC. Encoded protein: CASSQDRGSYNEQFF.